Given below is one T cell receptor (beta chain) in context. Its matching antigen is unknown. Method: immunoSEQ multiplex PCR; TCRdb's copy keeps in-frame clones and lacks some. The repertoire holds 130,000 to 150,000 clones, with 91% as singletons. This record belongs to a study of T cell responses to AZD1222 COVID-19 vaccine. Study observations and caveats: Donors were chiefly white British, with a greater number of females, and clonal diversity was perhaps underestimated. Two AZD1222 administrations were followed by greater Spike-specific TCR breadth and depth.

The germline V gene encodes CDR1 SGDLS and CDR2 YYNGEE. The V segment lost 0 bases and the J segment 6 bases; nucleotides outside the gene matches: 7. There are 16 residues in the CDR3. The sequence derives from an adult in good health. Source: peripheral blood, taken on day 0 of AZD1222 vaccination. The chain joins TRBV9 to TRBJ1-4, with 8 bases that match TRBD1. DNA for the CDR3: TGTGCCAGCAGCGTAGCCCCCGGACAGGGTGATGAAAAACTGTTTTTT. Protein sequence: CASSVAPGQGDEKLFF.